Sequencing of this T cell receptor beta chain was carried out in a study of breast tumors, draining lymph nodes, adjacent tissues. In TCRdb, the multiplex PCR reads were re-called with MiXCR into one record per CDR3 protein. The profile shows 200,000 to 250,000 distinct CDR3 sequences, 34% of them singletons. Samples came from axillary lymph nodes draining the breast cancer. This CDR3 has 12 amino acids. Germline V lookup: CDR1 SGHVS, CDR2 FNYEAQ. V shed 8 bases and J shed 4 bases, with 11 bases lying between them. As to this clonotype: No antigen is known for it. Possible read error: a much larger clone is one base away.

Points from the study as a whole: Tumor TCR diversity was below lymph nodes but above nontumor tissue. The lymph node origin of tumor T cells was framed as consistent with a hypothesis, not demonstrated. Tumor and nontumor repertoires were significantly more similar in luminal-like than in basal-like breast cancer.

The source is a female donor with breast cancer. Some clones in this sample may be carry-over from other donors' samples. Sequencing used axillary lymph node tissue. The rearrangement joins TRBV7-6 to TRBJ2-5; D may be TRBD1 or TRBD2 (5 bases each). Here the CDR3 reads CASGDGAETQYF. The CDR3 DNA reads TGTGCCAGCGGTGACGGGGCAGAGACCCAGTACTTC.